These 25 T cell receptor beta chains were all obtained from the same sample, sequenced in a study of PD-1 blockade in classical Hodgkin lymphoma. No patient escaped relapse after autologous stem cell transplantation, and brentuximab vedotin exposure varied. Clones were sequenced by immunoSEQ multiplex PCR, and TCRdb holds only the in-frame ones, with some missing. The data show about 97,000 clones, with approximately 88% seen just once and more than 10% held by the top ten. This specimen consisted of peripheral blood mononuclear cells (PBMCs), obtained at baseline. The receptors derive from a human donor with classical Hodgkin lymphoma.

This clone has a handful of counts. The gene calls are TRBV5-1 and TRBJ2-2; D not resolved. The CDR3 is made up of 15 amino acids. The germline V gene has CDR1 SGHRS and CDR2 YFSETQ. V lost 4 bases and J lost 6, with 16 bases in between. The CDR3 sequence: CASSGTTTIAGELFF. The CDR3 bases are TGCGCCAGCAGCGGAACCACAACCATCGCCGGGGAGCTGTTTTTT.

The chain's CDR3 is CASSSRPGNTDTQYF. CDR3 nucleotides: TGTGCCAGCAGCTCCCGTCCAGGGAACACAGATACGCAGTATTTT. The J gene is TRBJ2-3, the V gene TRBV11-2, with a possible D match to TRBD1 (5 bases). In germline, CDR1 is SGHAT, CDR2 FQNNGV. With 4 bases removed from V and 2 bases from J, the gap between germline ends came to 13 bases. The CDR3 consists of 15 residues.

V is TRBV25-1 and J is TRBJ2-5; D is unclear. The V gene's germline CDR1 is MGHDK and CDR2 SYGVNS. Trimming took 1 base from V and 8 from J, leaving 11 bases between them. The CDR3 totals 13 residues. CDR3 sequence: CASSELDIPTQYF. The DNA of the CDR3 is TGTGCCAGCAGTGAATTAGACATTCCTACCCAGTACTTC.

The gene calls are TRBV5-1 and TRBJ1-2; a weak D match, TRBD1 (5 bases). The germline V gene encodes CDR1 SGHRS and CDR2 YFSETQ. Trimming removed 5 bases from V and 13 bases from J, with 18 bases in between. CDR3 length equals 12 residues. In DNA form, the CDR3 reads TGCGCCAGCAGTTCGCCGGGACCCCAGACCACCTTC. It yields the protein CASSSPGPQTTF.

This chain links TRBV5-6 with TRBJ2-1, with D uncertain. The germline gives CDR1 SGHDT, CDR2 YYEEEE. The CDR3 has 13 amino acids. V was pared by 0 bases and J by 5 bases, with 6 bases between. In DNA form, the CDR3 reads TGTGCCAGCAGCTTGGTGGTGCACAATGAGCAGTTCTTC. This sequence encodes CASSLVVHNEQFF. The variable domain in full, completed from reference TRBV5-6 and TRBJ2-1, reads DAGVTQSPTHLIKTRGQQVTLRCSPKSGHDTVSWYQQALGQGPQFIFQYYEEEERQRGNFPDRFSGHQFPNYSSELNVNALLLGDSALYLCASSLVVHNEQFFGPGTRLTVL.

The chain couples TRBV6-5 to TRBJ2-2; 7 bases match TRBD2. V lost 4 bases to trimming and J lost 4 bases; unmatched junction nucleotides: 6. Germline CDR1 is MNHEY and CDR2 is SVGAGI. The CDR3 totals 15 residues. The CDR3 nucleotides read TGTGCCAGCAGTTTACTAGCGACGGGCACCGGGGAGCTGTTTTTT. It translates to CASSLLATGTGELFF.

This chain joins TRBV11-2 and TRBJ2-7; no firm D call. Germline values: CDR1 SGHAT, CDR2 FQNNGV. With 4 bases removed from V and 3 bases from J, the gap between germline ends came to 7 bases. The CDR3 is 12 residues long. The CDR3: CASSSPNYEQYF. CDR3 nucleotide sequence: TGTGCCAGCAGCTCCCCCAACTACGAGCAGTACTTC.

This chain links TRBV4-2 with TRBJ2-7; 8 positions agree with TRBD1. The CDR3 runs 15 residues. V lost 0 bases, J lost 3 bases, and 4 bases stayed unmatched. Germline CDR1 LGHNA, CDR2 YNFKEQ. The CDR3 spells CASSQDWTGSYEQYF. As DNA, the CDR3 is TGTGCCAGCAGCCAAGATTGGACAGGGAGCTACGAGCAGTACTTC.

The count of this clone is one. The rearrangement joins TRBV7-2 to TRBJ2-2, with D perhaps being TRBD1 or TRBD2 (5 bases each). V lost 2 bases and J lost 0, with 10 bases in between. The CDR3 length is 16 residues. Germline assignment: CDR1 SGHTA and CDR2 FQGNSA. CDR3 in DNA: TGTGCCAGCAGCTTACTGGGGACCGCGAACACCGGGGAGCTGTTTTTT. Translated: CASSLLGTANTGELFF.

The chain couples TRBV19 to TRBJ2-5, with D perhaps TRBD1 (5 bases). The CDR3 spans 15 residues. The V end was cut by 6 bases, the J end by 1 base, with 15 bases between. CDR1 and CDR2 (germline): LNHDA, SQIVND (reference sequence). Here the CDR3 reads CASSDGFRGQETQYF. The CDR3 DNA sequence: TGTGCCAGTAGCGACGGTTTTAGGGGCCAAGAGACCCAGTACTTC.

This chain uses TRBV9 with TRBJ1-1; perhaps TRBD1 as D (6 bases). Germline loops: CDR1 SGDLS, CDR2 YYNGEE. V dropped 2 bases and J dropped 7 bases, with 12 bases sitting between them. The CDR3 spans 13 residues. CDR3: CASSVRGSGEAFF. In DNA, the CDR3 is TGTGCCAGCAGCGTCAGGGGCTCGGGTGAAGCTTTCTTT.

The chain employs TRBV25-1 and TRBJ2-3; weak D call: TRBD2 (6 bases). Deletions cut 0 bases from V and 2 bases from J, with 9 bases between. The length of the CDR3 is 15 residues. The V gene's germline CDR1 is MGHDK and CDR2 SYGVNS. CDR3 residues: CASSEYGGVTDTQYF. The CDR3 DNA follows: TGTGCCAGCAGTGAATACGGCGGGGTCACAGATACGCAGTATTTT.

The gene calls are TRBV18 and TRBJ2-7; 12 bases match TRBD2. The CDR3 contains 15 residues. V gave up 3 bases and J gave up 5 bases; unmatched junction bases: 5. CDR1 is KGHSH and CDR2 is LQKENI in the germline V gene. The CDR3 DNA reads as TGTGCCAGCTCACCTCCAGGACTAGCGGGAAACGAGCAGTACTTC. As protein: CASSPPGLAGNEQYF.

The gene calls are TRBV10-3 and TRBJ2-7, with 7 positions matching TRBD2. The CDR3 runs 12 residues. Germline CDR1 reads ENHRY; CDR2 reads SYGVKD. The V segment lost 10 bases and the J segment 3 bases; nucleotides outside the gene matches: 6. The CDR3 region has the DNA TGTGCCAGCGGCGGGGGTAACTACGAGCAGTACTTC. Protein product: CASGGGNYEQYF.

The V and J genes are TRBV5-4 and TRBJ2-7; perhaps TRBD1 as D (6 bases). The CDR3 runs 14 residues. CDR1 is SGHNT and CDR2 is YYREEE in the germline V gene (reference sequence). V was pared by 4 bases and J by 2 bases, with 13 bases between. CDR3 protein: CASSPGTSPYEQYF. The CDR3, as DNA: TGTGCCAGCAGCCCCGGGACAAGTCCCTACGAGCAGTACTTC.

V gene TRBV11-2 combines with J gene TRBJ1-1, with D perhaps matching TRBD1 (5 bases). The CDR3 spans 14 residues. V lost 5 bases to trimming and J lost 5 bases, with 15 bases between them. Looked up from germline, CDR1 is SGHAT and CDR2 is FQNNGV. The CDR3 nucleotides read TGTGCCAGCAGCGATGGACAACCCGGAACTGAAGCTTTCTTT. Its translation is CASSDGQPGTEAFF.

This chain uses TRBV6-6 with TRBJ1-1; 9 bases fit TRBD1. V gave up 4 bases and J gave up 11 bases; unmatched junction bases: 8. This CDR3 contains 13 residues. The germline gives CDR1 MNHNY, CDR2 SVGAGI (reference sequence). The CDR3 is CASSSGTGIEAFF. The CDR3 DNA sequence: TGTGCCAGCAGTTCCGGGACAGGGATCGAGGCTTTCTTT.

The chain links TRBV5-6 to TRBJ2-3; the match to TRBD2 covers 7 bases. Germline loops: CDR1 SGHDT, CDR2 YYEEEE. The CDR3 spans 16 residues. Trimming at V came to 7 bases and at J to 0 bases, leaving 11 bases not matched to a gene. The CDR3 reads CASGRIGRGSTDTQYF. The CDR3 coding sequence is TGTGCCAGCGGTAGGATTGGGAGGGGCAGCACAGATACGCAGTATTTT.

This chain connects TRBV10-3 to TRBJ2-7; the D is unclear. Germline assignment: CDR1 ENHRY and CDR2 SYGVKD. V was cut by 4 bases and J by 4 bases, with 5 bases left in between. The CDR3 runs to 11 residues. The CDR3, as DNA: TGTGCCATCAGTGGGGGTTACGAGCAGTACTTC. This sequence encodes CAISGGYEQYF.

CDR3 amino acids: CASRRPGGNQPQHF. In DNA, the CDR3 is TGTGCCAGTCGTAGACCCGGGGGCAATCAGCCCCAGCATTTT. The chain joins TRBV19 to TRBJ1-5; D ambiguous. Germline V lookup: CDR1 LNHDA, CDR2 SQIVND (reference sequence). There are 14 residues in the CDR3. Between the trimmed V and J ends, which lost 8 bases and 2 bases, there was a span of 13 bases.

This chain connects TRBV13 to TRBJ2-7, with D tentatively TRBD1 (5 bases). The CDR3 extends over 13 amino acids. V lost 5 bases to trimming and J lost 2 bases, with 10 bases between them. Germline V CDR1 and CDR2: PRHDT, FYEKMQ (reference sequence). CDR3: CASSLDRAYEQYF. In DNA form, the CDR3 reads TGTGCCAGCAGCCTCGACAGAGCCTACGAGCAGTACTTC. Supplemented by reference TRBV13 and TRBJ2-7, the full variable domain reads AAGVIQSPRHLIKEKRETATLKCYPIPRHDTVYWYQQGPGQDPQFLISFYEKMQSDKGSIPDRFSAQQFSDYHSELNMSSLELGDSALYFCASSLDRAYEQYFGPGTRLTVT.

J is TRBJ2-5 and V is TRBV6-1; possibly TRBD1 or TRBD2 for D (5 bases each). The CDR3 totals 12 residues. In germline, CDR1 is MNHNS, CDR2 SASEGT. V lost 4 bases and J lost 5, with 8 bases in between. In DNA, the CDR3 is TGTGCCAGCAGTGTCTGGGGGGAGACCCAGTACTTC. This sequence encodes CASSVWGETQYF.

This chain uses TRBV5-6 with TRBJ2-2, with D possibly matching TRBD2 (5 bases). The CDR3 covers 15 residues. Germline CDR1 and CDR2: SGHDT and YYEEEE. Trimming removed 0 bases at V and 5 bases at J, with 11 bases between. CDR3 bases: TGTGCCAGCAGCTTGGGCGGGTTGCGGACCGGGGAGCTGTTTTTT. Amino acids: CASSLGGLRTGELFF.

This clone was seen a handful of times. The chain links TRBV18 to TRBJ1-5, with 7 bases matching TRBD1. Germline loops: CDR1 KGHSH, CDR2 LQKENI. This CDR3 is 13 amino acids long. V lost 4 bases and J lost 4; bases outside the gene matches: 1. CDR3 DNA: TGTGCCAGCTCACAGGGGGCTAATCAGCCCCAGCATTTT. Translation gives CASSQGANQPQHF.

This chain connects TRBV25-1 to TRBJ1-4, with TRBD1 identical over 8 bases. The CDR3 spans 14 residues. CDR1 and CDR2 from the germline V gene are MGHDK and SYGVNS. V lost 3 bases, J lost 7 bases, and 4 bases stayed unmatched. The CDR3, as DNA: TGTGCCAGCAGTGAGGGGACAGGCTTTGAAAAACTGTTTTTT. This gives the protein CASSEGTGFEKLFF.